The T cell receptor beta chain under discussion was sequenced for a study of shared clonotypes between healthy human individuals. Study-level points and caveats: Since donors were few, the genetic and exposure-history diversity represented was limited. Despite large depth, sorted-subset datasets appeared incompletely sequenced.

V was clipped by 3 bases and J by 1 base, with 6 bases between them. Per the germline V gene, CDR1 is MDHEN and CDR2 is SYDVKM. This CDR3 contains 14 residues. The study drew all its donors from Caucasian adults living in Nashville, Tennessee. Deep was the level used in running the assay. Clones were sequenced by immunoSEQ multiplex PCR, and TCRdb holds only the in-frame ones, with some missing. This table holds more than 850,000 clones, 75% to 80% found once. Details on this clone: Its antigen is not identified. Other DNA sequences in the same sample also yield this CDR3.

The receptor comes from a man aged 18 to 29 in good health. Some clones in this sample may be carry-over from other donors' samples. The chain employs TRBV28 and TRBJ2-2; D gene unclear. Sequencing was done on a sample of memory CD4+ T cells from PBMCs. Subset indicated: CD45RA-negative fraction. The CDR3 DNA reads TGTGCCAGCAGTTTGGGTGGGAACACCGGGGAGCTGTTTTTT. Protein sequence: CASSLGGNTGELFF. The variable domain in full, with the rest retrieved from reference TRBV28 and TRBJ2-2, is DVKVTQSSRYLVKRTGEKVFLECVQDMDHENMFWYRQDPGLGLRLIYFSYDVKMKEKGDIPEGYSVSREKKERFSLILESASTNQTSMYLCASSLGGNTGELFFGEGSRLTVL.